This entry concerns a single T cell receptor beta chain. Its specificity is unknown. Unmatched junction bases numbered 7, after V lost 5 bases and J lost 5 bases. This CDR3 is 14 amino acids long. Germline CDR1 and CDR2: SGHTA and FQGTGA. Investigators reverse transcribed all isolated RNA, so they sequenced expressed TCRB transcripts. Measured with immunoSEQ multiplex PCR; TCRdb has only the in-frame clones, and not every one. The repertoire holds hundreds of thousands of clones, with 10% to 15% as singletons. Once sorted, every population was more than 95% pure. The data were obtained in a study of beta chain features in type 1 diabetes. Overall study: All samples together contributed around 100,000,000 sorted cells for examination. Study outcomes and limitations: VDJ junctions in type 1 diabetes patients carried more deletions and fewer insertions.

V and J are TRBV7-3 and TRBJ2-5; 8 positions match TRBD1. What was sequenced was naive CD4+ T cells from blood. The source of this sequence is a man between 18 and 35 years old in good health. The CDR3 region is CASSATGVGETQYF. The CDR3, as DNA: TGTGCCAGCAGCGCGACAGGGGTTGGGGAGACCCAGTACTTC.